Detailed here is one TCR beta chain. What it binds is not known. This sample is part of a study of CD8+CD57+ T cells in acquired aplastic anemia. Looking at the study overall: Sorted cells (CD4+ and CD8+) yielded DNA amounts that averaged approximately 3.2 ug. Whole-study findings and limits: The number of CD8+ CDR3 sequences shared by patients and controls was fewer than 35.

All patients picked for sequencing had shown, by flow cytometry, an expansion of CD8+CD57+ cells. Genomic DNA, serving as template, underwent TCR beta VDJ and CDR3 profiling. One entry per CDR3 protein results from TCRdb running MiXCR on the reads. The sample lists approximately 190,000 distinct CDR3 sequences, approximately 50% occurring once. This sequence originates from a human donor with aplastic anemia. Sequences were obtained from sorted CD4+, CD8+, or CD8+CD57+ T cells (not recorded which) from PBMCs.

The chain's CDR3 is CASKSDRGGETQYF. The CDR3 DNA reads TGTGCCAGCAAATCGGACAGGGGAGGAGAGACCCAGTACTTC. V and J are TRBV7-6 and TRBJ2-5; 9 positions agree with TRBD1. In germline, CDR1 is SGHVS, CDR2 FNYEAQ. The V segment lost 7 bases and the J segment 4 bases; nucleotides outside the gene matches: 7. The CDR3 covers 14 residues.